This T cell receptor (beta chain) was recovered during a study of blood T cell repertoires in COVID-19. Libraries were prepared by immunoSEQ multiplex PCR; TCRdb keeps only in-frame clonotypes and omits some of them. This sample has about 260,000 clones, with about 87% found just once. The length of the CDR3 is 11 residues. Trimming cost V 7 bases and J 6 bases, with 8 bases left between them. Sample: PBMCs or T cells enriched from blood (not recorded which). The genes are TRBV12-3 or TRBV12-4 and TRBJ2-3; D uncertain. The TCR comes from a woman aged 45-65 years who had recovered from COVID-19. For the CDR3, the DNA is TGTGCCAGCACTCGACTCGATACGCAGTATTTT. Translation gives CASTRLDTQYF.